This is a list of T cell receptor beta chains from one sample in a study of radiation and T cells in renal cell carcinoma. TCRdb's table, derived via immunoSEQ multiplex PCR, lists solely in-frame clones and lacks some. The sample holds tens of thousands of clones, approximately 87% seen once. Here the sequenced sample was blood, taken from a patient whose treatment included radiotherapy and nephrectomy. All receptors come from a woman in her sixties or seventies with renal cell carcinoma. Each CDR3 is given with its conserved first and last residue. D genes are given only for firm matches. Only part of the rows carry a size: once, few, many, or a class if the clone is expanded.

>TRBD1|few|TRBJ1-1|TRBV7-9
CASSKLDRPNTEAFF
TGTGCCAGCAGCAAATTGGACAGGCCTAACACTGAAGCTTTCTTT
>-|-|TRBJ2-2|TRBV19
CASSGLYGELFF
TGTGCCAGTAGCGGACTATACGGGGAGCTGTTTTTT
>-|-|TRBJ2-1|TRBV28
CASSQGTPYNEQFF
TGTGCCAGCAGCCAAGGGACCCCCTACAATGAGCAGTTCTTC
>TRBD1|-|TRBJ2-2|TRBV2
CASSWDRATGELFF
TGTGCCAGCAGTTGGGACAGGGCCACCGGGGAGCTGTTTTTT
>-|few|TRBJ1-1|TRBV29-1
CSVATGNTEAFF
TGCAGCGTCGCAACAGGAAACACTGAAGCTTTCTTT
>-|-|TRBJ1-2|TRBV19
CASTPGGFGYTF
TGTGCCAGCACCCCTGGGGGTTTCGGCTACACCTTC
>TRBD1|-|TRBJ2-3|TRBV5-4
CASRYAGGPDTQYF
TGTGCCAGCAGATACGCAGGGGGCCCAGATACGCAGTATTTT
>TRBD1|once|TRBJ2-2|TRBV7-7
CASSPTGGPGELFF
TGTGCTAGCAGCCCGACAGGGGGCCCCGGGGAGCTGTTTTTT
>-|once|TRBJ1-3|TRBV6-1
CASSEVTGVANTIYF
TGTGCCAGCAGTGAAGTCACGGGGGTGGCAAACACCATATATTTT
>-|-|TRBJ2-3|TRBV7-3
CASSPSVQTDTQYF
TGTGCCAGCAGCCCGTCGGTTCAGACAGATACGCAGTATTTT
>TRBD1|-|TRBJ1-2|TRBV10-3
CAINEGADGYTF
TGTGCCATTAACGAGGGGGCGGACGGCTACACCTTC
>TRBD1|-|TRBJ2-2|TRBV5-1
CASSLTGTANTGELFF
TGCGCCAGCAGCTTGACAGGGACAGCGAACACCGGGGAGCTGTTTTTT
>-|-|TRBJ2-7|TRBV28
CASSLFIGGPSEQYF
TGTGCCAGCAGTTTATTTATCGGGGGCCCATCCGAGCAGTACTTC
>TRBD1|-|TRBJ2-2|TRBV4-3
CASSLRQGGGELFF
TGCGCCAGCAGCCTCAGACAGGGGGGCGGGGAGCTGTTTTTT
>-|-|TRBJ1-5|TRBV6-6
CASSPLVEGYQPQHF
TGTGCCAGCAGTCCTCTCGTGGAGGGGTATCAGCCCCAGCATTTT
>TRBD1|-|TRBJ2-2|TRBV14
CASSQLDRGPKTTPGTGELFF
TGTGCCAGCAGCCAATTGGATAGGGGGCCCAAGACTACCCCGGGCACCGGGGAGCTGTTTTTT
>TRBD1|-|TRBJ2-7|TRBV9
CASSVGGQGVEQYF
TGTGCCAGCAGCGTAGGAGGACAGGGCGTCGAGCAGTACTTC
>TRBD2|once|TRBJ2-3|TRBV27
CASSSLGAGGTDTQYF
TGTGCCAGCAGTTCCCTTGGGGCGGGAGGCACAGATACGCAGTATTTT
>-|-|TRBJ1-1|TRBV29-1
CSGGAGNTEAFF
TGCAGCGGGGGGGCGGGGAACACTGAAGCTTTCTTT
>-|-|TRBJ2-2|TRBV7-7
CASSLGWGTGELFF
TGTGCTAGCAGCTTAGGGTGGGGCACCGGGGAGCTGTTTTTT
>-|-|TRBJ2-1|TRBV7-9
CASSFPAGNEQFF
TGTGCCAGCAGCTTTCCCGCGGGGAATGAGCAGTTCTTC
>-|-|TRBJ1-3|TRBV19
CASSTLQGASGNTIYF
TGTGCCAGTAGTACCTTACAGGGAGCCTCTGGAAACACCATATATTTT
>TRBD2|-|TRBJ2-7|TRBV6-5
CASKGTSAGEQYF
TGTGCCAGTAAGGGGACTAGCGCGGGGGAGCAGTACTTC
>-|-|TRBJ2-7|TRBV19
CASRESGGSSYEQYF
TGTGCCAGTAGAGAGTCTGGAGGAAGCTCCTACGAGCAGTACTTC
>TRBD1|-|TRBJ2-3|TRBV9
CASSNRGYTDTQYF
TGTGCCAGCAGTAACAGGGGATATACAGATACGCAGTATTTT
>-|-|TRBJ2-3|TRBV5-1
CASSLAQTDTQYF
TGCGCCAGCAGCTTGGCACAGACAGATACGCAGTATTTT
>-|-|TRBJ1-1|TRBV5-6
CASSYRQYHEAFF
TGTGCCAGCAGCTACCGCCAGTACCATGAAGCTTTCTTT
>-|-|TRBJ1-5|TRBV7-8
CASSPGGCDQPQHF
TGTGCCAGCAGCCCGGGAGGGTGTGATCAGCCCCAGCATTTT
>TRBD1|-|TRBJ2-4|TRBV10-3
CAISDSLGQGDIQYF
TGTGCCATCAGTGATTCTTTGGGACAGGGGGACATTCAGTACTTC
>-|-|TRBJ2-2|TRBV9
CASSVRPSNTGELFF
TGTGCCAGCAGCGTAAGACCCTCGAACACCGGGGAGCTGTTTTTT
>-|-|TRBJ2-7|TRBV28
CASSLEGRAEQYF
TGTGCCAGCAGTTTAGAAGGTCGTGCCGAGCAGTACTTC
>-|-|TRBJ1-2|TRBV5-4
CASSPGNGSPDGYTF
TGTGCCAGCAGCCCGGGGAATGGGAGTCCCGATGGCTACACCTTC
>-|few|TRBJ2-7|TRBV11-1
CASSSGRSYEQYF
TGTGCCAGCAGCTCGGGCCGGAGCTACGAGCAGTACTTC
>TRBD1|-|TRBJ1-5|TRBV19
CASSRTGGWGNQPQHF
TGTGCCAGTAGCCGGACAGGGGGCTGGGGCAATCAGCCCCAGCATTTT
>-|-|TRBJ1-2|TRBV6-5
CASSYGGGGGLYGYTF
TGTGCCAGCAGTTACGGAGGTGGGGGGGGGCTCTATGGCTACACCTTC
>TRBD1|once|TRBJ2-7|TRBV4-3
CASSQDQGVSYEQYF
TGCGCCAGCAGCCAAGATCAGGGGGTGAGCTACGAGCAGTACTTC
>-|-|TRBJ1-3|TRBV5-8
CASSVIAGDSGNTIYF
TGTGCCAGCAGCGTAATCGCGGGGGACTCTGGAAACACCATATATTTT
>TRBD1|-|TRBJ1-1|TRBV7-9
CASSPRGAGKLGNTEAFF
TGTGCCAGCAGCCCCAGGGGGGCGGGTAAACTAGGAAACACTGAAGCTTTCTTT
>TRBD2|-|TRBJ2-1|TRBV5-1
CASSLSLAGGINEQFF
TGCGCCAGCAGCTTGAGCTTGGCGGGGGGCATAAATGAGCAGTTCTTC